Below are 14 T cell receptor beta chains sequenced from a single sample in a study of T-cell reconstitution after alpha-beta-depleted transplantation in children. Preparation of the TCRbeta library was carried out with unique molecular identifiers. A single record per CDR3 protein comes from TCRdb applying MiXCR to the PCR reads. This sample has approximately 980,000 distinct CDR3 sequences, with under 30% found just once. The sequencing here drew on PBMCs, mostly from graft donor cells, taken 360 days after TCRalphabeta/CD19-depleted stem cell transplant. All receptors come from a boy under two years old who had a stem cell transplant for SCID, so the T cells may come from the graft donor.

This chain joins TRBV20-1 and TRBJ2-3; tentative D call: TRBD1 (6 bases). Germline assignment: CDR1 DFQATT and CDR2 SNEGSKA (reference sequence). The CDR3 length is 16 residues. V dropped 0 bases and J dropped 2 bases, with 15 bases sitting between them. CDR3 DNA: TGCAGTGCTAGAGATAGTTATGGACAGCCCACAGATACGCAGTATTTT. Amino acids: CSARDSYGQPTDTQYF.

The chain uses TRBV10-3 and TRBJ1-2; TRBD1 is a possible D gene (5 bases). The V and J ends lost 0 bases and 5 bases respectively, with 10 bases between them. Germline V gives CDR1 ENHRY, CDR2 SYGVKD. This CDR3 region has 14 residues. The CDR3 DNA is TGTGCCATCAGTGAGTCCGCAGGGTGGTATGGCTACACCTTC. Its translation: CAISESAGWYGYTF.

This chain links TRBV6-5 with TRBJ2-2; TRBD1 matches 10 bases. The J segment lost 8 bases and the V segment lost 2 bases, leaving 8 bases of the junction unmatched. The germline CDR1 and CDR2 sequences are MNHEY and SVGAGI. CDR3 length: 16 amino acids. CDR3 sequence: CASSYDRGRSMGELFF. In DNA form, the CDR3 reads TGTGCCAGCAGTTACGACAGGGGGCGCTCTATGGGGGAGCTGTTTTTT.

The rearrangement uses TRBV29-1 and TRBJ2-2; D is perhaps TRBD2 (7 bases). This CDR3 is built from 15 residues. In germline, CDR1 is SQVTM, CDR2 ANQGSEA. Trimming stripped 6 bases from V and 9 bases from J, with 23 bases between. CDR3 region: CSVLTVDSGARELFF. In nucleotides, the CDR3 is TGCAGCGTACTAACAGTGGACAGCGGGGCCCGGGAGCTGTTTTTT.

The J gene is TRBJ2-2, the V gene TRBV5-1, with D unresolved. CDR3 length equals 13 residues. Deletions cut 7 bases from V and 2 bases from J, with 9 bases between. Germline-derived CDR1 and CDR2 are SGHRS and YFSETQ. The CDR3 nucleotides read TGCGCCAGCCGGACGGATAACACCGGGGAGCTGTTTTTT. Amino acid sequence: CASRTDNTGELFF.

The chain combines TRBV29-1 with TRBJ2-4; possibly TRBD1 for D (5 bases). The CDR3 contains 16 residues. Germline CDR1 and CDR2: SQVTM and ANQGSEA. V lost 4 bases and J lost 1, with 17 bases in between. This CDR3 reads CSVAVDSVGAKNIQYF. The CDR3 DNA reads as TGCAGCGTTGCGGTAGACAGTGTTGGCGCCAAAAACATTCAGTACTTC.

This clonotype was counted between two and nine times. The rearrangement joins TRBV12-3 or TRBV12-4 to TRBJ2-1, with TRBD2 matching 13 bases. With V trimmed by 7 bases and J by 7 bases, 7 bases remained unmatched. The CDR3 extends over 15 amino acids. The DNA of the CDR3 is TGTGCCAGCACGTTTACTAGCGGGGGGGCGAATGAGCAGTTCTTC. Residues: CASTFTSGGANEQFF.

This clonotype was observed a handful of times. This rearrangement joins TRBV29-1 to TRBJ2-7; possible D gene TRBD1, 6 bases. Trimming cost V 7 bases and J 3 bases, with 16 bases left between them. CDR1 is SQVTM, CDR2 ANQGSEA, per germline. This CDR3 region has 13 residues. The CDR3 DNA reads TGCAGCGCCCGCGGCAGGGGCGGCTACGAGCAGTACTTC. It encodes CSARGRGGYEQYF.

This clonotype was seen a few times. The chain has TRBV23-1 and TRBJ2-5, with D possibly matching TRBD1 (5 bases). TRBV23-1 is reported as an ORF; its role is uncertain. The CDR3 totals 14 residues. V was shortened by 2 bases and J by 5 bases, with 12 bases between the two germline ends. The CDR3 here is CASSQQGCRETQYF. CDR3 coding DNA: TGCGCCAGCAGTCAACAGGGATGCCGGGAGACCCAGTACTTC.

The chain is built from TRBV7-2 and TRBJ2-2; 9 nucleotides match TRBD2. The CDR3 consists of 17 residues. The J segment lost 0 bases and the V segment lost 5 bases, leaving 7 bases of the junction unmatched. Germline lookup yields CDR1 SGHTA and CDR2 FQGNSA. The CDR3 DNA follows: TGTGCCAGCAGCCTTGGGCGGGGGGGCGCGAACACCGGGGAGCTGTTTTTT. It yields the protein CASSLGRGGANTGELFF.

This rearrangement joins TRBV7-2 to TRBJ2-1; D possibly corresponds to TRBD2 (5 bases). Germline CDR1 reads SGHTA; CDR2 reads FQGNSA. V lost 2 bases and J 7 bases, leaving 18 bases between the germline ends. This CDR3 spans 16 amino acids. The CDR3 bases are TGTGCCAGCAGCTTAACCCCGGGATCCCCGGGTAATGAGCAGTTCTTC. It specifies CASSLTPGSPGNEQFF.

The chain's CDR3 is CSASPGAQETQYF. In DNA form, the CDR3 reads TGCAGTGCTAGCCCGGGTGCGCAAGAGACCCAGTACTTC. The chain links TRBV20-1 to TRBJ2-5; unclear D gene. The V and J ends lost 3 bases and 2 bases respectively, with 10 bases between them. The CDR3 has 13 residues. Germline loops: CDR1 DFQATT, CDR2 SNEGSKA (reference sequence).

The gene calls are TRBV10-3 and TRBJ2-1; 11 nucleotides agree with TRBD2. Trimming at V came to 4 bases and at J to 0 bases, leaving 5 bases not matched to a gene. There are 17 residues in the CDR3. CDR1 is ENHRY and CDR2 is SYGVKD in the germline V gene. In DNA, the CDR3 is TGTGCCATCAGTGGGGGACTAGCGGCCAGCTCCTACAATGAGCAGTTCTTC. Protein product: CAISGGLAASSYNEQFF.

J is TRBJ1-2 and V is TRBV7-9; 11 bases are shared with TRBD1. V trimming: 2 bases; J trimming: 4 bases; junction bases outside the gene matches: 6. Looked up from germline, CDR1 is SEHNR and CDR2 is FQNEAQ (reference sequence). This CDR3 region has 16 residues. CDR3 residues: CASSLRTGGAFYGYTF. CDR3 DNA sequence: TGTGCCAGCAGCTTAAGGACAGGGGGCGCCTTCTATGGCTACACCTTC.